This TCR beta chain was sequenced for a study of T-cell memory formation after mild COVID-19. One entry per CDR3 protein, called by TCRdb with MiXCR from the 5' RACE reads. The sample lists about 260,000 distinct CDR3 sequences; 8.2% were seen once. A few counts support this clonotype. Its antigen is undetermined. The junction departs from the called germline gene at one end, perhaps through a read error. This CDR3 is built from 15 residues. Germline V lookup: CDR1 SEHNR, CDR2 FQNEAQ (reference sequence). Regarding the study as a whole: Cross-reactive memory appears to have joined, as suggested by some responding clones showing up in pre-infection memory.

The receptor's source is a man between 18 and 29 years old who had mild COVID-19 (a few samples of this study predate the infection). Cell type and time point are not known. The sample taken for sequencing was PBMCs or a T cell subset sorted from them (not recorded which). The chain has TRBV7-9 and TRBJ2-1, with D possibly matching TRBD2 (5 bases). CDR3 DNA sequence: TGTGCCAGCAGCCACGAGCGGTACGCCTACACTGAGCAGTTCTTC. The encoded protein is CASSHERYAYTEQFF.